The rows below give T cell receptor beta chains drawn from one sample of a study of cytomegalovirus exposure and HLA in healthy donors. The protocol was immunoSEQ multiplex PCR, while the TCRdb copy is restricted to in-frame clones and leaves out a portion. The sample lists around 140,000 clones; 77% were seen once. The sample taken for sequencing was PBMCs. The origin of the receptors is a male donor in good health and CMV-seropositive. Each CDR3 is given with its conserved first and last residue. Fields, in order: clone size, V gene, J gene, D gene, CDR3 DNA, CDR3 protein. A D gene is named only where the DNA matches it firmly. Size is stated for part of the rows, as once, few or many counts, or as a class when the clone is expanded.

clone size: .; V gene: TRBV6-1; J gene: TRBJ2-1; D gene: .; CDR3 DNA: TGTGCCAGCAGTGAACCCGTCTCCTACAATGAGCAGTTCTTC; CDR3 protein: CASSEPVSYNEQFF
clone size: .; V gene: TRBV7-9; J gene: TRBJ2-2; D gene: .; CDR3 DNA: TGTGCCAGCACCCCCCTGAGCTTCTCCGGGGAGCTGTTTTTT; CDR3 protein: CASTPLSFSGELFF
clone size: .; V gene: TRBV6-1; J gene: TRBJ2-7; D gene: TRBD2; CDR3 DNA: TGTGCCAGCAGTGAATTCCTAGCGGGAGTCACCTACGAGCAGTACTTC; CDR3 protein: CASSEFLAGVTYEQYF
clone size: .; V gene: TRBV27; J gene: TRBJ2-1; D gene: .; CDR3 DNA: TGTGCCAGCAGTTTAACAGGGACCTACAATGAGCAGTTCTTC; CDR3 protein: CASSLTGTYNEQFF
clone size: .; V gene: TRBV7-9; J gene: TRBJ2-1; D gene: .; CDR3 DNA: TGTGCCAGCGTAGCGAGTACCTACAATGAGCAGTTCTTC; CDR3 protein: CASVASTYNEQFF
clone size: .; V gene: TRBV2; J gene: TRBJ1-4; D gene: .; CDR3 DNA: TGTGCCAGCAGTGAAGGACACAGAAATGAAAAACTGTTTTTT; CDR3 protein: CASSEGHRNEKLFF
clone size: .; V gene: TRBV10-3; J gene: TRBJ1-5; D gene: TRBD1; CDR3 DNA: TGTGCCATCAGTGAGGCGAGCCGGACAGGGATTGATCAGCCCCAGCATTTT; CDR3 protein: CAISEASRTGIDQPQHF
clone size: .; V gene: TRBV6-5; J gene: TRBJ2-1; D gene: .; CDR3 DNA: TGTGCCAGCAGACCTCATAGCGAAACCTACAATGAGCAGTTCTTC; CDR3 protein: CASRPHSETYNEQFF
clone size: .; V gene: TRBV28; J gene: TRBJ2-3; D gene: TRBD2; CDR3 DNA: TGTGCCAGCAGTTCCATCCTTACTAGCGGGAGGCCCCCCGTGGGGGATACGCAGTATTTT; CDR3 protein: CASSSILTSGRPPVGDTQYF
clone size: .; V gene: TRBV28; J gene: TRBJ1-1; D gene: .; CDR3 DNA: TGTGCCACCCTAGGAGGCTCGGGCACTGAAGCTTTCTTT; CDR3 protein: CATLGGSGTEAFF
clone size: few; V gene: TRBV10-3; J gene: TRBJ2-6; D gene: TRBD1; CDR3 DNA: TGTGCCATCCGAACCGGTGGGGGGACAGGGGGCAATAGTACTGGGGCCAACGTCCTGACTTTC; CDR3 protein: CAIRTGGGTGGNSTGANVLTF
clone size: .; V gene: TRBV5-1; J gene: TRBJ2-2; D gene: TRBD2; CDR3 DNA: TGCGCCAGCAGCTCGGCAAGCGGCGGGGGGAACACCGGGGAGCTGTTTTTT; CDR3 protein: CASSSASGGGNTGELFF
clone size: .; V gene: TRBV11-1; J gene: TRBJ1-2; D gene: .; CDR3 DNA: TGTGCCAGCAGCCAACAGGAAATCTATGGCTACACCTTC; CDR3 protein: CASSQQEIYGYTF